One and the same sample provided the 29 T cell receptor beta chains below, sequenced in a study of response to subunit inactivated influenza vaccine. A single record per CDR3 protein comes from TCRdb applying MiXCR to the RT-PCR reads. The sample records some 300,000 distinct CDR3 sequences, about 20% being singletons. The sequences come from PBMCs from blood, collected about 20 months after vaccination. All receptors derive from a man aged 50-75 years who received an inactivated influenza vaccine.

CDR3 bases: TGCGCCAGCAGCCGACTAACAGGGACCCCCGGGGAGCTGTTTTTT. Protein sequence: CASSRLTGTPGELFF. V and J are TRBV5-1 and TRBJ2-2; TRBD1 is a possible D gene (6 bases). V was shortened by 4 bases and J by 6 bases, with 16 bases between the two germline ends. CDR1 and CDR2 (germline): SGHRS, YFSETQ. There are 15 residues in the CDR3.

This clonotype was detected many times. V usage is TRBV29-1 and J usage is TRBJ2-3, with 8 nucleotides matching TRBD2. This CDR3 has 13 residues. The junction had 9 bases not matched to a gene; V was cut back by 5 bases and J by 8 bases. Germline CDR1 and CDR2: SQVTM and ANQGSEA. CDR3 in DNA: TGCAGCGTTTCCGGGGGGGAAGTGGGTACGCAGTATTTT. Amino acids: CSVSGGEVGTQYF.

The rearrangement uses TRBV7-2 and TRBJ2-7; D remains unclear. The germline CDR1 and CDR2 sequences are SGHTA and FQGNSA. V was cut by 5 bases and J by 2 bases, with 13 bases left in between. The CDR3 runs to 14 residues. CDR3: CASSIHGRPYEQYF. The DNA for the CDR3 is TGTGCCAGCAGCATCCACGGCAGGCCCTACGAGCAGTACTTC.

This clonotype was seen more than once but under ten times. This chain connects TRBV6-2 or TRBV6-3 to TRBJ2-3; TRBD2 matches at 10 bases. The germline V gene encodes CDR1 MNHEY and CDR2 SVGEGT. V shed 5 bases and J 3 bases; nucleotides not matched to a gene: 8. This CDR3 has 16 residues. The CDR3 DNA reads as TGTGCCAGCAGTCATCCGGGACTAGCGCCTACAGATACGCAGTATTTT. Translated: CASSHPGLAPTDTQYF.

This clonotype was counted once. The chain is built from TRBV15 and TRBJ2-7; the D is unclear. Trimming removed 0 bases from V and 3 bases from J, with 9 bases in between. The CDR3 is made up of 14 amino acids. Germline lookup yields CDR1 LNHNV and CDR2 YYDKDF (reference sequence). CDR3 residues: CATSRDLGNYEQYF. The DNA for the CDR3 is TGTGCCACCAGCAGAGATCTAGGGAACTACGAGCAGTACTTC.

On this clonotype: A much larger clone lies one base from this, so it may be a read error. The CDR3 ends on some other residue instead of the conserved phenylalanine or tryptophan, so this is likely a read error. The J gene is TRBJ1-1, the V gene TRBV23-1; no reliable D call. TRBV23-1 is designated an ORF whose function remains uncertain. The CDR3 length is 14 residues. Trimming pared 6 bases from V and 0 bases from J, leaving 11 bases between. The CDR3 loop is CASRTFEVNTEAFL. The CDR3 DNA follows: TGCGCCAGCAGGACATTCGAGGTGAACACTGAAGCTTTCCTT.

This chain connects TRBV24-1 to TRBJ1-2; weak D call: TRBD1 (5 bases). The V gene's germline CDR1 is KGHDR and CDR2 SFDVKD. There are 13 residues in the CDR3. Trimming removed 9 bases from V and 3 bases from J, with 13 bases in between. The CDR3 DNA reads as TGTGCCACCCAGGGAGAACAAGACTATGGCTACACCTTC. Its translation: CATQGEQDYGYTF.

This clonotype appeared a few times. Written as DNA, the CDR3 is TGTGCCAGCAGCCGGACGACAAACTATGGCTACACCTTC. Its translation is CASSRTTNYGYTF. The rearrangement links TRBV6-1 to TRBJ1-2, with D unresolved. This CDR3 is built from 13 residues. The V end lost 6 bases, the J end lost 2 bases, and 10 bases lay between the germline ends. Germline CDR1 MNHNS, CDR2 SASEGT.

This clonotype was seen a few times. DNA of the CDR3: TGTGCCAGCAGCCGGACTAGGACAGTCCAAGAGACCCAGTACTTC. Its translation: CASSRTRTVQETQYF. The chain is built from TRBV4-2 and TRBJ2-5, with D maybe TRBD2 (7 bases). CDR1 LGHNA and CDR2 YNFKEQ come from the germline V gene. V was cut by 4 bases and J by 1 base, with 13 bases left in between. The CDR3 contains 15 residues.

There are a few counts of this clonotype. The chain links TRBV12-3 or TRBV12-4 to TRBJ1-1; a possible D gene is TRBD1 (6 bases). The CDR3 is made up of 12 amino acids. The V end was cut by 7 bases, the J end by 11 bases, with 17 bases between. The CDR3 is CASKRQAGEAFF. DNA of the CDR3: TGTGCCAGCAAACGACAGGCTGGGGAGGCTTTCTTT.

This clonotype was seen repeatedly, ten times or more. This chain uses TRBV4-1 with TRBJ1-5; 8 bases agree with TRBD1. The CDR3 spans 17 residues. With 1 base clipped from V and 3 bases from J, the junction kept 8 bases outside the gene matches. The V gene's germline CDR1 is MGHRA and CDR2 YSYEKL. The CDR3 protein is CASSQAPGQDYNQPQHF. CDR3 sequence (DNA): TGCGCCAGCAGCCAAGCCCCGGGACAGGACTACAATCAGCCCCAGCATTTT.

This clonotype was recorded a few times. J is TRBJ1-1 and V is TRBV4-1; a possible D gene is TRBD1 (5 bases). Germline-derived CDR1 and CDR2 are MGHRA and YSYEKL. The CDR3 has 19 amino acids. V was shortened by 0 bases and J by 0 bases, with 20 bases between the two germline ends. CDR3 sequence reads: CASSQDPGVGVILNTEAFF. The CDR3 DNA reads as TGCGCCAGCAGCCAAGATCCCGGGGTGGGGGTGATCTTGAACACTGAAGCTTTCTTT.

The chain is built from TRBV9 and TRBJ1-1; maybe TRBD1 (5 bases). Germline values: CDR1 SGDLS, CDR2 YYNGEE. This CDR3 region has 15 residues. With 0 bases removed from V and 3 bases from J, the gap between germline ends came to 12 bases. CDR3 residues: CASSVGAGRDTEAFF. Here the CDR3 DNA reads TGTGCCAGCAGCGTAGGGGCAGGGCGGGACACTGAAGCTTTCTTT.

This clonotype was found a few times. CDR3 sequence: CASRGTGVGDEQFF. DNA of the CDR3: TGTGCCAGCAGAGGGACAGGGGTGGGGGATGAGCAGTTCTTC. The rearrangement joins TRBV6-2 or TRBV6-3 to TRBJ2-1, with TRBD1 matching over 10 bases. CDR3 length: 14 residues. With V trimmed by 6 bases and J by 8 bases, 7 bases remained unmatched. Germline CDR1 MNHEY, CDR2 SVGEGT.

The gene calls are TRBV30 and TRBJ1-1; no reliable D call. Trimming shortened V by 0 bases and J by 1 base, and 6 bases separated the two germline ends. This CDR3 has 13 residues. Germline V lookup: CDR1 GTSNPN, CDR2 SVGIG (reference sequence). In DNA form, the CDR3 reads TGTGCCTGGAGTGTACACACGAACACTGAAGCTTTCTTT. Its translation: CAWSVHTNTEAFF.

This clonotype was detected many times. The V and J genes are TRBV20-1 and TRBJ2-4; 8 positions match TRBD2. V shed 4 bases and J 1 base; nucleotides not matched to a gene: 9. Looked up from germline, CDR1 is DFQATT and CDR2 is SNEGSKA (reference sequence). This CDR3 has 16 amino acids. CDR3 nucleotide sequence: TGCAGTGCTAAGCGGGAGCATCGGGGGGCCAAAAACATTCAGTACTTC. Residues: CSAKREHRGAKNIQYF.

In regard to this clonotype: A single base separates this from a much larger clone, so it may be a read error. V usage is TRBV3-1 and J usage is TRBJ2-3; no clear D. Between the trimmed V and J ends, which lost 3 bases and 2 bases, there was a span of 12 bases. The CDR3 is 15 residues long. The germline CDR1 and CDR2 sequences are LGHDT and YNNKEL (reference sequence). CDR3 amino acids: CASSQHLSFTDTQYF. In DNA, the CDR3 is TGTGCCAGCAGCCAGCACCTCTCCTTCACAGATACGCAGTATTTT.

This clonotype occurred a few times. The chain uses TRBV10-3 and TRBJ2-7, with a possible D match to TRBD1 (6 bases). Trimming stripped 10 bases from V and 2 bases from J, with 21 bases between. Germline V CDR1 and CDR2: ENHRY, SYGVKD. This CDR3 comprises 15 residues. CDR3 nucleotide sequence: TGTGCCACCCAACACGGGGCAGGGGCGCCCTACGAGCAGTACTTC. Residues: CATQHGAGAPYEQYF.

This sequence joins TRBV6-5 and TRBJ2-7, with D possibly being TRBD1 (6 bases). The V gene lost 1 base and the J gene lost 1 base, with 11 bases spanning the gap. Germline V gene sequence: CDR1 MNHEY, CDR2 SVGAGI. The length of the CDR3 is 15 residues. The CDR3 spells CASSYFAGESYEQYF. CDR3 nucleotide sequence: TGTGCCAGCAGTTACTTTGCAGGGGAGTCCTACGAGCAGTACTTC.

The gene calls are TRBV2 and TRBJ2-6, with D perhaps assigned TRBD1 or TRBD2 (5 bases each). This CDR3 region has 17 residues. The V end lost 3 bases, the J end lost 0 bases, and 12 bases lay between the germline ends. Germline V lookup: CDR1 SNHLY, CDR2 FYNNEI. Here the CDR3 reads CASSDGGPISGANVLTF. The CDR3 nucleotides are TGTGCCAGCAGTGATGGGGGACCAATCTCTGGGGCCAACGTCCTGACTTTC.

The chain has TRBV29-1 and TRBJ2-5; 11 bases line up with TRBD2. From germline, CDR1 is SQVTM and CDR2 ANQGSEA. V shed 6 bases, J shed 1 base, and the junction held 7 bases outside the gene matches. The CDR3 sequence is 15 residues long. This CDR3 reads CSVTLAGGSQETQYF. CDR3 DNA: TGCAGCGTGACCTTAGCGGGAGGGAGCCAAGAGACCCAGTACTTC.

At least ten counts were recorded for this clonotype. This chain connects TRBV20-1 to TRBJ1-2; the D is unclear. The length of the CDR3 is 13 residues. Trimming shortened V by 4 bases and J by 6 bases, and 15 bases separated the two germline ends. The germline gives CDR1 DFQATT, CDR2 SNEGSKA (reference sequence). The CDR3 DNA is TGCAGTGCTATGGCGGAGGTTCGACATGGCTACACCTTC. Protein: CSAMAEVRHGYTF.

CDR3 bases: TGTGCCACCTCACAGGGTTCTGGAAACACCATATATTTT. It is translated as CATSQGSGNTIYF. The chain has TRBV2 and TRBJ1-3; a possible D gene is TRBD1 (6 bases). The germline V and J ends were trimmed by 10 bases and 1 base, with 11 bases remaining between them. CDR1 is SNHLY, CDR2 FYNNEI, per germline. The CDR3 covers 13 residues.

The chain combines TRBV5-1 with TRBJ2-3, with 8 nucleotides matching TRBD1. Germline lookup yields CDR1 SGHRS and CDR2 YFSETQ. CDR3 length equals 14 residues. J gave up 2 bases and V 3 bases, and 2 bases lay outside the gene matches. CDR3 loop: CASSWGQDTDTQYF. Here the CDR3 DNA reads TGCGCCAGCAGCTGGGGACAGGACACAGATACGCAGTATTTT.

In nucleotides, the CDR3 is TGTGCCAGTGCGGGACAGGGAAACACTGAAGCTTTCTTT. This gives the protein CASAGQGNTEAFF. The chain is built from TRBV19 and TRBJ1-1; 9 nucleotides agree with TRBD1. The junction had 3 bases not matched to a gene; V was cut back by 8 bases and J by 2 bases. The CDR3 runs to 13 residues. Germline V gene sequence: CDR1 LNHDA, CDR2 SQIVND (reference sequence).

V gene TRBV29-1 combines with J gene TRBJ2-1; D is undetermined. Trimming removed 4 bases at V and 8 bases at J, with 12 bases between. Germline-derived CDR1 and CDR2 are SQVTM and ANQGSEA. The CDR3 loop spans 12 amino acids. The CDR3 here is CSVGLGFYEQFF. The CDR3, as DNA: TGCAGCGTTGGTTTGGGTTTCTATGAGCAGTTCTTC.

This clonotype was picked up many times. The chain's CDR3 is CASSLVIATNEKLFF. CDR3 DNA sequence: TGTGCCAGCAGCTTAGTCATTGCAACTAATGAAAAACTGTTTTTT. The chain joins TRBV7-9 to TRBJ1-4; D is unclear. This CDR3 is 15 amino acids long. Per the germline V gene, CDR1 is SEHNR and CDR2 is FQNEAQ (reference sequence). V was cut by 1 base and J by 0 bases, with 6 bases left in between. The whole variable domain, filled in from reference TRBV7-9 and TRBJ1-4, reads DTGVSQNPRHKITKRGQNVTFRCDPISEHNRLYWYRQTLGQGPEFLTYFQNEAQLEKSRLLSDRFSAERPKGSFSTLEIQRTEQGDSAMYLCASSLVIATNEKLFFGSGTQLSVL.

This chain links TRBV12-3 or TRBV12-4 with TRBJ1-5; the D is unclear. The CDR3 runs to 13 residues. Trimming took off 2 bases at V and 5 bases at J, with 7 bases between the two ends. The DNA of the CDR3 is TGTGCCAGCAGTTTACTTCCGGATCAGCCCCAGCATTTT. Translating gives CASSLLPDQPQHF.

The V call is TRBV10-3, the J call TRBJ1-2; D call uncertain. V was shortened by 5 bases and J by 4 bases, with 14 bases between the two germline ends. CDR1 and CDR2 (germline): ENHRY, SYGVKD. CDR3 length: 14 amino acids. The DNA for the CDR3 is TGTGCCATCAGTCCAAGGCGGAATCCCTATGGCTACACCTTC. Translation gives CAISPRRNPYGYTF.